Listed here is a single TCR beta chain. Its antigen remains unidentified. Template material for TCR beta VDJ and CDR3 profiling consisted of genomic DNA. TCRdb redid the calling of the reads with MiXCR, one entry per CDR3 protein. The sample consists of about 270,000 distinct CDR3 sequences, approximately 55% of them appearing once. V gave up 5 bases and J gave up 1 base; unmatched junction bases: 11. The germline V gene encodes CDR1 SEHNR and CDR2 FQNEAQ (reference sequence). This CDR3 has 16 amino acids. The data derive from a study of CD8+CD57+ T cells in acquired aplastic anemia. Study background: The study obtained an average of about 3.1 ug of DNA from sorted CD4+ and CD8+ cells. General observations from the study: The number of CD8+ CDR3 sequences shared by patients and controls was under 35. CD8+ Simpson's diversity showed no significant patient-control difference.

The sequenced material came from sorted CD4+, CD8+, or CD8+CD57+ T cells (not recorded which) from PBMCs. This TCR derives from a human donor with severe aplastic anemia or a healthy control (not recorded which). The chain carries TRBV7-9 and TRBJ2-7; TRBD2 agrees at 7 bases. CDR3: CASSLVGGGKSYEQYF. CDR3 in DNA: TGTGCCAGCAGCCTCGTGGGGGGGGGGAAGTCCTACGAGCAGTACTTC.